The present TCR beta chain was sequenced within a study of human CD8 memory T cell subsets. Enrichment for total CD8+ T cells was performed by negative magnetic separation. The source of the RNA was duplicate vials containing roughly 140,000 sorted CD8+ T cells for each subset. Generation of TCR beta libraries used UMI-labeled 5' RACE. TCRdb derives one entry per CDR3 protein from the 5' RACE reads, leaving out DNA. The sample data list approximately 12,000 distinct CDR3 sequences. This clonotype ranks as medium-sized in terms of frequency. The CDR3 has 14 residues. The germline gives CDR1 SGHTA, CDR2 FQGNSA.

The sequenced sample was CD8+ T cells from PBMCs. This chain links TRBV7-2 with TRBJ2-5. The clonotype comes from a human donor in good health. The CDR3 protein is CASSLSGSQETQYF.